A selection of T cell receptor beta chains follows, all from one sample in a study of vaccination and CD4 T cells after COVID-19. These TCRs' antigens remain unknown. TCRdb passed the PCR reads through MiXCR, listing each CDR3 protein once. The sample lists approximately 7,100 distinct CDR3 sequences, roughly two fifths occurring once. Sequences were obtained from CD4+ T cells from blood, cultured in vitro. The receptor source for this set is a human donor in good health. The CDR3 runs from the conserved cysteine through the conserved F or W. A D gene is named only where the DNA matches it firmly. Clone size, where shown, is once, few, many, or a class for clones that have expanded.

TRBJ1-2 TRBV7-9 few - TGTGCCAGCAGCTTAGGGGAGGAACGTGGCTACACCTTC CASSLGEERGYTF
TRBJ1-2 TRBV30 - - TGTGCCTGGAGTTTAGAGGAGAGATATGGCTACACCTTC CAWSLEERYGYTF
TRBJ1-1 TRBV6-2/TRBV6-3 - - TGTGCCAGCAGTTATTCGGACTACACTGAAGCTTTCTTT CASSYSDYTEAFF
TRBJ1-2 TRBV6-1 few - TGTGCCAGCAGTGGCCCACCCAGACAGAGGGCTTACGTTAACTATGGCTACACCTTC CASSGPPRQRAYVNYGYTF
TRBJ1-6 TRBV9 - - TGTGCCAGCAGCGTAGTCACAGAATATTCACCCCTCTACTTT CASSVVTEYSPLYF
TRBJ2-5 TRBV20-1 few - TGCAGTGCTCCCCCTGCGACGGGCCAAGAGACCCAGTACTTC CSAPPATGQETQYF
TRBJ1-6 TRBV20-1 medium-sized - TGCAGTGCCAGCCCGGGCCTTAATAATTCACCCCTCCACTTT CSASPGLNNSPLHF
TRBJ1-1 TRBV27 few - TGTGCCAGCAGTCTTAGGCAGTCAGTCGCTGAAGCTTTCTTT CASSLRQSVAEAFF
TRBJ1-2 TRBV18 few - TGTGCCAGCTCACCACCGGTGGTCGAGGAGGATGGCTACACCTTC CASSPPVVEEDGYTF
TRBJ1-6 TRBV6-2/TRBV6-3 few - TGTGCCAGCAGTTGGAGCAGCCTTACACCCCTCCACTTT CASSWSSLTPLHF
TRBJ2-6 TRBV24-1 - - TGTGCCACCAGTGATTCCGGGAGGGCCAACGTCCTGACTTTC CATSDSGRANVLTF
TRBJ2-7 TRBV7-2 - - TGTGCCAGCAGTTATGGTGCGGGGAATCCATACGAGCAGTACTTC CASSYGAGNPYEQYF
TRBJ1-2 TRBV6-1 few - TGTGCCAGCACCCTCTCCCAGACAGAGGCACGGGGCTACACCTTC CASTLSQTEARGYTF
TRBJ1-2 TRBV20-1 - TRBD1 TGCAGTGCAGCCGCTACAGGGGGGGATTATGGCTACACCTTC CSAAATGGDYGYTF
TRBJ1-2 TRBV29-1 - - TGCAGCGTTGAGTCAGGGCTCCTATCAGGCTACACCTTC CSVESGLLSGYTF
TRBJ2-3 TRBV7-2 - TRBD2 TGTGCCAGCAGCTTGATTGGGGTGGGGGGGAAGCCCCAGTATTTT CASSLIGVGGKPQYF
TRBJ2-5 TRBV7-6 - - TGTGCCAGCAGCTTAGCGCTGAGCGGACAAGAGACCCAGTACTTC CASSLALSGQETQYF
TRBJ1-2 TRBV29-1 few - TGCAGCGTAGGGGACCTCTATGGCTACACCTTC CSVGDLYGYTF
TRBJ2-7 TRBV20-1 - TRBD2 TGCAGTGCTAGATTGGCGGGGGGCTTCTACGAGCAGTACTTC CSARLAGGFYEQYF
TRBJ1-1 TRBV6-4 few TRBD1 TGTGCCAGCAGTGGAGAGACAGGGGAAGCTTTCTTT CASSGETGEAFF
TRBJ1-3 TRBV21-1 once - TGTGCCAGCAGCAAAGCCCCCGGGACAGGGGAGGAAAACACCATATATTTT CASSKAPGTGEENTIYF
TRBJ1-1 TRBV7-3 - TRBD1 TGTGCCAGCAGCTTAAGACAGGGAGCTGAAGCTTTCTTT CASSLRQGAEAFF
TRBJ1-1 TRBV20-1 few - TGCAGTGCTAGACTGGGCACTGAAGCTTTCTTT CSARLGTEAFF
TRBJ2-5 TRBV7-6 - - TGTGCCAGCAGCTTAAGTATTTCCTTTGGTGGGACCCAGTACTTC CASSLSISFGGTQYF
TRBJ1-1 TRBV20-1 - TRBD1 TGCAGCGTTTATGGACAGGGGGCCGCTGAAGCTTTCTTT CSVYGQGAAEAFF
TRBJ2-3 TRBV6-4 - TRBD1 TGTGCCAGCAGCAAACTACAGGGGGCGGGAGATACGCAGTATTTT CASSKLQGAGDTQYF
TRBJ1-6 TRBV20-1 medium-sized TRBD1 TGCAGTGCTAGACCGGGACAGGGGTCTTCACCCCTCCACTTT CSARPGQGSSPLHF
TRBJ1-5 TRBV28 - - TGTGCCAGCAGTCCAAGCGTACAGTACAGTCAGCCCCAGCATTTT CASSPSVQYSQPQHF
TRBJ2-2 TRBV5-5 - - TGTGCCAGCAGCCTCACCGGCACCGGGGAGCTGTTTTTT CASSLTGTGELFF
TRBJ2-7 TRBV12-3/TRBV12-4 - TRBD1 TGTGCCAGCGGGGTGGACAGGGGGTCCTACGAGCAGTACTTC CASGVDRGSYEQYF
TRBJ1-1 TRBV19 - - TGTGCCAGTAGGCCCGGAACTGGGGGGGCTTTCTTT CASRPGTGGAFF
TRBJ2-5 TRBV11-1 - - TGTGCCAGCAGTGTGGGGGGTCCGGGGACCCAGTACTTC CASSVGGPGTQYF
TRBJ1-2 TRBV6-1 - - TGTGCCAGCGGCAGGGATCTTCTTGGCTACACCTTC CASGRDLLGYTF
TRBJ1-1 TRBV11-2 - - TGTGCCAGCAGCTTAGTCGCGACAGGGAACACTGAAGCTTTCTTT CASSLVATGNTEAFF
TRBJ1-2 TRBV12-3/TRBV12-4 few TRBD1 TGTGCCAGCAGCGCAGGGGGCACCTGGGGCTACACCTTC CASSAGGTWGYTF
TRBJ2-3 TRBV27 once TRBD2 TGTGCCAGCAGTCCTGGACTAGCGGGATCCACAGATACGCAGTATTTT CASSPGLAGSTDTQYF